The 25 T cell receptor beta chains reported below all come from one sample, sequenced in a study of cytomegalovirus exposure and HLA in healthy donors. The PCR made use of 60 Vbeta and 13 Jbeta primers. Data came from immunoSEQ multiplex PCR; TCRdb stores just in-frame clones and leaves some out. The sample records over 90,000 clones, roughly 76% being singletons. Sequencing input: PBMCs. All receptors come from an older woman in good health and CMV-seropositive.

The CDR3 DNA sequence: TGTGCCAGCAGCTGGATCGGACTAGCGGAGAACTACGAGCAGTACTTC. Amino acids: CASSWIGLAENYEQYF. The chain uses TRBV5-6 and TRBJ2-7; 10 nucleotides align to TRBD2. This CDR3 comprises 16 residues. Germline-derived CDR1 and CDR2 are SGHDT and YYEEEE. The ends lost 3 bases at V and 3 bases at J; junction bases unmatched: 9.

In its sample, this clone was seen a few times. This chain joins TRBV19 and TRBJ1-1; no clear D. The germline V and J ends were trimmed by 6 bases and 3 bases, with 11 bases remaining between them. Per germline, CDR1 LNHDA and CDR2 SQIVND (reference sequence). The CDR3 contains 13 residues. The CDR3 nucleotides read TGTGCCAGTAGAACGCGGGGATACACTGAAGCTTTCTTT. This gives the protein CASRTRGYTEAFF.

J is TRBJ2-7 and V is TRBV28; 10 positions agree with TRBD1. The germline CDR1 and CDR2 sequences are MDHEN and SYDVKM. The CDR3 length is 15 residues. The V and J ends lost 5 bases and 3 bases, in that order; junction bases with no gene match: 7. CDR3 nucleotide sequence: TGTGCCAGCAGTCCCGGGACAGGGGAGAGCTACGAGCAGTACTTC. Translated: CASSPGTGESYEQYF.

The gene calls are TRBV5-1 and TRBJ2-2; 11 bases are a match to TRBD2. The CDR3 covers 17 residues. Germline values: CDR1 SGHRS, CDR2 YFSETQ. Trimming took 0 bases from V and 4 from J; bases not matched to a gene: 5. The CDR3 DNA reads TGCGCCAGCAGCTTGGCTAGCGGGAGGTCGGCCACCGGGGAGCTGTTTTTT. Protein product: CASSLASGRSATGELFF.

V gene TRBV5-4 combines with J gene TRBJ2-5; no clear D gene. From germline, CDR1 is SGHNT and CDR2 YYREEE (reference sequence). V gave up 0 bases and J gave up 5 bases, with 8 bases separating them. The CDR3 is made up of 13 amino acids. The CDR3 loop is CASSLGQEETQYF. CDR3 bases: TGTGCCAGCAGCTTGGGCCAAGAGGAGACCCAGTACTTC.

CDR3 DNA sequence: TGTGCCAGCTCCCCGACTAGCGGGAGTGTAGGTATTGAGCAGTTCTTC. Translating gives CASSPTSGSVGIEQFF. The J gene is TRBJ2-1, the V gene TRBV18, with 12 bases aligning to TRBD2. Germline V gene sequence: CDR1 KGHSH, CDR2 LQKENI. This CDR3 spans 16 amino acids. J gave up 9 bases and V 6 bases, and 12 bases lay outside the gene matches.

This clone is a singleton in its sample. The chain joins TRBV7-2 to TRBJ1-1; D not certain. CDR1 is SGHTA and CDR2 is FQGNSA in the germline V gene. The CDR3 runs to 13 residues. V was cut by 6 bases and J by 8 bases, with 16 bases left in between. This chain's CDR3 is CASSSIGWSEAFF. The DNA of the CDR3 is TGTGCCAGCAGTTCAATCGGGTGGTCCGAAGCTTTCTTT.

The rearrangement links TRBV30 to TRBJ2-2, with TRBD1 matching over 8 bases. Germline V lookup: CDR1 GTSNPN, CDR2 SVGIG (reference sequence). This CDR3 contains 12 residues. J was trimmed by 6 bases and V by 5 bases; bases with no gene match: 2. CDR3 DNA sequence: TGTGCCTGGGCAGGGGGCCCCGGGGAGCTGTTTTTT. Translated: CAWAGGPGELFF.

The V call is TRBV4-1, the J call TRBJ2-1; 11 bases align to TRBD2. V dropped 0 bases and J dropped 9; count of bases not matched to a gene: 7. Germline CDR1 MGHRA, CDR2 YSYEKL. The CDR3 is made up of 16 amino acids. The CDR3 nucleotides read TGCGCCAGCAGCCAAGAAACTAGCGGGAGTCTTACTGAGCAGTTCTTC. Amino acids: CASSQETSGSLTEQFF.

CDR3 sequence: CASSESRLVPRGAGELFF. The DNA for the CDR3 is TGCGCCAGCAGTGAGTCGAGACTGGTTCCCCGGGGGGCCGGGGAGCTGTTTTTT. This chain uses TRBV10-2 with TRBJ2-2, with 7 nucleotides matching TRBD2. After removal of 0 bases from V and 6 bases from J, the junction contained 13 bases not matched to a gene. Germline lookup yields CDR1 WSHSY and CDR2 SAAADI. This CDR3 contains 18 residues.

This clone is a singleton in its sample. This chain connects TRBV5-6 to TRBJ2-7, with TRBD2 as a possible D gene (5 bases). The V gene lost 0 bases and the J gene lost 6 bases, with 19 bases spanning the gap. The CDR3 spans 16 residues. CDR1 and CDR2 (germline): SGHDT, YYEEEE. The CDR3 nucleotides read TGTGCCAGCAGCTTGGCCGGGGTTAGTAAGTTTGGCGAGCAGTACTTC. This codes for CASSLAGVSKFGEQYF. The whole variable domain, remainder taken from reference TRBV5-6 and TRBJ2-7, is DAGVTQSPTHLIKTRGQQVTLRCSPKSGHDTVSWYQQALGQGPQFIFQYYEEEERQRGNFPDRFSGHQFPNYSSELNVNALLLGDSALYLCASSLAGVSKFGEQYFGPGTRLTVT.

The chain uses TRBV5-1 and TRBJ2-3, with 9 bases fitting TRBD1. V gave up 5 bases and J gave up 3 bases; unmatched junction bases: 7. Germline CDR1 and CDR2: SGHRS and YFSETQ. The CDR3 spans 15 residues. Written as DNA, the CDR3 is TGCGCCAGCAGGCGACGGACAGGGGAGACAGATACGCAGTATTTT. It encodes CASRRRTGETDTQYF.

The chain recombines TRBV6-8 with TRBJ1-2, with D maybe TRBD1 (5 bases). Trimming removed 2 bases at V and 3 bases at J, with 16 bases between. The CDR3 covers 16 residues. Looked up from germline, CDR1 is MNHGY and CDR2 is SAAAGT. CDR3 bases: TGTGCCAGCAGTTACATAGGGTCGGGGGTTCACTATGGCTACACCTTC. Residues: CASSYIGSGVHYGYTF.

This chain joins TRBV30 and TRBJ2-4; TRBD1 aligns across 7 bases. V lost 2 bases to trimming and J lost 0 bases; unmatched junction nucleotides: 4. This CDR3 has 15 amino acids. Germline V lookup: CDR1 GTSNPN, CDR2 SVGIG (reference sequence). The CDR3 DNA reads as TGTGCCTGGAGTACAGGGGTCTTAGCCAAAAACATTCAGTACTTC. Residues: CAWSTGVLAKNIQYF.

The chain uses TRBV7-2 and TRBJ1-1; D not certain. The germline CDR1 and CDR2 sequences are SGHTA and FQGNSA. CDR3 length: 15 residues. The V and J ends lost 4 bases and 4 bases respectively, with 16 bases between them. CDR3 sequence reads: CASSSPAGVGTEAFF. Written as DNA, the CDR3 is TGTGCCAGCAGCTCCCCAGCCGGGGTAGGCACTGAAGCTTTCTTT.

On this clone itself: Its ends do not fully match the called genes, so a read error is possible. The chain links TRBV7-9 to TRBJ1-1; 7 bases are a match to TRBD1. The V gene's germline CDR1 is SEHNR and CDR2 FQNEAQ (reference sequence). The CDR3 extends over 13 amino acids. The CDR3 is CSSSRRGQTEAFF. As DNA, the CDR3 is TGTTCCAGCAGCCGAAGGGGGCAGACGGAAGCTTTCTTT.

This clone appeared a few times. A junction boundary mismatches the germline segment, possibly from a read error. This chain links TRBV4-1 with TRBJ2-5; 7 positions match TRBD1. Germline V lookup: CDR1 MGHRA, CDR2 YSYEKL. The CDR3 sequence is 15 residues long. The CDR3 here is CASSQTGDPEETQYF. The DNA for the CDR3 is TGTGCCAGCAGCCAAACAGGGGACCCCGAAGAGACCCAGTACTTC.

The chain employs TRBV28 and TRBJ1-6, with D unresolved. The germline V gene encodes CDR1 MDHEN and CDR2 SYDVKM. CDR3 size: 12 residues. Trimming cost V 6 bases and J 7 bases, with 7 bases left between them. CDR3 DNA sequence: TGTGCCAGCAGGGAGCAGAATTCACCCCTCCACTTT. This sequence encodes CASREQNSPLHF. Variable domain in full (rest from reference TRBV28 and TRBJ1-6): DVKVTQSSRYLVKRTGEKVFLECVQDMDHENMFWYRQDPGLGLRLIYFSYDVKMKEKGDIPEGYSVSREKKERFSLILESASTNQTSMYLCASREQNSPLHFGNGTRLTVT.

The CDR3 DNA reads as TGTGCCTGGCAGGGTAGCACAGATACGCAGTATTTT. Amino acids: CAWQGSTDTQYF. The genes are TRBV30 and TRBJ2-3, with a possible D match to TRBD1 (5 bases). The CDR3 totals 12 residues. CDR1 GTSNPN and CDR2 SVGIG come from the germline V gene (reference sequence). V shed 5 bases and J shed 0 bases, with 6 bases lying between them.

The chain joins TRBV6-6 to TRBJ1-3; tentatively, D is TRBD1 (6 bases). Germline CDR1 is MNHNY and CDR2 is SVGAGI (reference sequence). This CDR3 has 13 residues. V was clipped by 5 bases and J by 10 bases, with 15 bases between them. CDR3 bases: TGTGCCAGCAGTCCACACAGGGAAAGTACCATATATTTT. As protein: CASSPHRESTIYF.

J is TRBJ2-1 and V is TRBV7-9; the match to TRBD2 covers 8 bases. Looked up from germline, CDR1 is SEHNR and CDR2 is FQNEAQ (reference sequence). The CDR3 loop spans 15 amino acids. V shed 4 bases, J shed 3 bases, and the junction held 5 bases outside the gene matches. CDR3 DNA sequence: TGTGCCAGCAGCTCCTTAGCGGGAAACTACAATGAGCAGTTCTTC. Residues: CASSSLAGNYNEQFF.

The CDR3 region has the DNA TGTGCCAGTACAGACGGCGGGGGTTTGAACACTGAAGCTTTCTTT. This encodes CASTDGGGLNTEAFF. The chain recombines TRBV19 with TRBJ1-1; a weak D match, TRBD1 (5 bases). This CDR3 contains 15 residues. Germline assignment: CDR1 LNHDA and CDR2 SQIVND (reference sequence). V lost 7 bases and J lost 0, with 15 bases in between.

This clone was seen a handful of times. The chain links TRBV28 to TRBJ1-5; D is uncertain. There are 13 residues in the CDR3. CDR1 and CDR2 (germline): MDHEN, SYDVKM. V lost 3 bases and J 2 bases, leaving 5 bases between the germline ends. CDR3 region: CASSFSGNQPQHF. CDR3 nucleotide sequence: TGTGCCAGCAGTTTTTCGGGCAATCAGCCCCAGCATTTT.

J is TRBJ2-2 and V is TRBV19; 8 bases align to TRBD1. This CDR3 has 17 residues. From germline, CDR1 is LNHDA and CDR2 SQIVND (reference sequence). After removal of 5 bases from V and 3 bases from J, the junction contained 11 bases not matched to a gene. This chain's CDR3 is CASSYRDRTTHTGELFF. The CDR3 DNA reads TGTGCCAGTAGTTACCGGGACAGGACAACTCACACCGGGGAGCTGTTTTTT.

V is TRBV27 and J is TRBJ2-7; 8 bases agree with TRBD2. The CDR3 loop spans 14 amino acids. V lost 6 bases, J lost 5 bases, and 9 bases stayed unmatched. Germline V gene data show CDR1 as MNHEY and CDR2 as SMNVEV (reference sequence). CDR3 coding DNA: TGTGCCAGCAGCCTCCGGGAGGGCCCCCACGAGCAGTACTTC. It translates to CASSLREGPHEQYF.